This section outlines one T cell receptor beta chain sequence together with its context. Profiled with immunoSEQ multiplex PCR; TCRdb holds only in-frame clones, not every one. This table has about 88,000 clones, approximately 90% appearing once. This CDR3 spans 13 amino acids. V lost 4 bases to trimming and J lost 3 bases, with 12 bases between them. Germline-derived CDR1 and CDR2 are SQVTM and ANQGSEA. This record comes from a study of T cells after somatic rescue of genetic block. Sequenced sample: peripheral blood mononuclear cells (PBMCs). The source of this sequence is a woman between 18 and 30 years old. This chain links TRBV29-1 with TRBJ1-2; D gene uncertain. The CDR3 nucleotides are TGCAGCGTTGGGACTCTTGTGGACTATGGCTACACCTTC. It specifies CSVGTLVDYGYTF.